What follows are 25 T cell receptor beta chains derived from one specimen sequenced in a study of radiation and T cells in renal cell carcinoma. The time point: blood 2 weeks post-SBRT. Treatment in this sample: 15 Gy SBRT to primary tumor, nephrectomy 4 weeks later. The assay was immunoSEQ multiplex PCR, and TCRdb's table has in-frame clones only and misses some. The table records fewer than 90,000 clones, approximately 86% of them present only once. The sequenced sample was blood, obtained from a patient whose treatment included radiotherapy and nephrectomy. The receptor set was obtained from a woman aged 50 to 60 with renal cell carcinoma.

The rearrangement uses TRBV7-9 and TRBJ1-6; TRBD1 aligns across 7 bases. Per the germline V gene, CDR1 is SEHNR and CDR2 is FQNEAQ (reference sequence). This CDR3 spans 17 amino acids. After removal of 1 base from V and 3 bases from J, the junction contained 6 bases not matched to a gene. The CDR3 protein is CASSLGTQGSYNSPLHF. CDR3 in DNA: TGTGCCAGCAGCTTAGGTACACAGGGGAGCTATAATTCACCCCTCCACTTT.

The chain couples TRBV5-1 to TRBJ2-2, with D uncertain. Germline V gene sequence: CDR1 SGHRS, CDR2 YFSETQ. V lost 0 bases and J 5 bases, leaving 11 bases between the germline ends. The CDR3 extends over 15 amino acids. The CDR3 region is CASSLDGSGTGELFF. The CDR3 DNA follows: TGCGCCAGCAGCTTGGACGGGTCTGGGACCGGGGAGCTGTTTTTT.

This clone has only a few counts. This rearrangement joins TRBV19 to TRBJ1-5, with 7 nucleotides matching TRBD1. The V gene's germline CDR1 is LNHDA and CDR2 SQIVND (reference sequence). CDR3 length: 15 amino acids. The V gene end was trimmed by 4 bases and the J gene end by 5 bases; junction bases not matched to a gene: 8. This CDR3 is CASSSDRESDQPQHF. CDR3 DNA: TGTGCCAGTAGTAGTGACAGGGAGTCTGATCAGCCCCAGCATTTT. The variable domain in full, completed from reference TRBV19 and TRBJ1-5, reads DGGITQSPKYLFRKEGQNVTLSCEQNLNHDAMYWYRQDPGQGLRLIYYSQIVNDFQKGDIAEGYSVSREKKESFPLTVTSAQKNPTAFYLCASSSDRESDQPQHFGDGTRLSIL.

The V and J genes are TRBV28 and TRBJ1-1; D is unresolved. CDR1 MDHEN and CDR2 SYDVKM come from the germline V gene. The CDR3 is made up of 12 amino acids. With 6 bases removed from V and 3 bases from J, the gap between germline ends came to 8 bases. The DNA of the CDR3 is TGTGCCAGCAGCCCTCTGGACACTGAAGCTTTCTTT. Its protein is CASSPLDTEAFF.

The chain is built from TRBV6-1 and TRBJ2-2, with D possibly matching TRBD1 (7 bases). Germline loops: CDR1 MNHNS, CDR2 SASEGT. Deletions cut 4 bases from V and 7 bases from J, with 19 bases between. The length of the CDR3 is 16 residues. The CDR3 region is CASSAEGTAAGGELFF. CDR3 DNA: TGTGCCAGCAGTGCGGAGGGGACAGCCGCCGGCGGGGAGCTGTTTTTT.

The chain joins TRBV19 to TRBJ2-3; D gene uncertain. This CDR3 region has 16 residues. With 1 base removed from V and 2 bases from J, the gap between germline ends came to 13 bases. Germline assignment: CDR1 LNHDA and CDR2 SQIVND (reference sequence). The CDR3 here is CASSIGNRDFTDTQYF. DNA for the CDR3: TGTGCCAGTAGTATAGGAAACCGAGACTTCACAGATACGCAGTATTTT.

CDR3 amino acids: CASSLGDGTYEQYF. The CDR3 region has the DNA TGCGCCAGCAGCTTAGGGGACGGAACCTACGAGCAGTACTTC. The chain employs TRBV5-1 and TRBJ2-7, with D perhaps assigned TRBD1 or TRBD2 (5 bases each). CDR3 length: 14 residues. V was clipped by 2 bases and J by 2 bases, with 11 bases between them. The germline gives CDR1 SGHRS, CDR2 YFSETQ.

The chain couples TRBV6-6 to TRBJ2-7, with D hard to call. Germline loops: CDR1 MNHNY, CDR2 SVGAGI (reference sequence). This CDR3 contains 15 residues. V lost 2 bases, J lost 3 bases, and 14 bases lay in between. This chain's CDR3 is CASSYADLRNYEQYF. CDR3 coding DNA: TGTGCCAGCAGTTACGCCGATCTTAGGAACTACGAGCAGTACTTC.

This rearrangement joins TRBV5-1 to TRBJ2-2; D is unresolved. The CDR3 covers 14 residues. The V gene's germline CDR1 is SGHRS and CDR2 YFSETQ. V lost 0 bases to trimming and J lost 8 bases, with 11 bases between them. As DNA, the CDR3 is TGCGCCAGCAGCTTGGAGACGCTCTCGGGGGAGCTGTTTTTT. Translating it yields CASSLETLSGELFF.

This chain joins TRBV9 and TRBJ2-2, with 9 bases matching TRBD1. V shed 4 bases, J shed 5 bases, and the junction held 6 bases outside the gene matches. CDR3 size: 15 residues. Per germline, CDR1 SGDLS and CDR2 YYNGEE. The CDR3 region has the DNA TGTGCCAGCAGCCCCAAGGGACAGGGAACCGGGGAGCTGTTTTTT. Translated, it gives CASSPKGQGTGELFF.

CDR3 loop: CASSLGSNEQFF. In DNA form, the CDR3 reads TGTGCCAGCAGCTTGGGTAGCAATGAGCAGTTCTTC. The rearrangement links TRBV11-3 to TRBJ2-1; D call uncertain. The ends were cut back, 3 bases at V and 6 bases at J, with 6 bases in the middle. Germline lookup yields CDR1 SGHNT and CDR2 YENEEA. This CDR3 contains 12 residues.

The chain links TRBV11-2 to TRBJ2-3; 9 bases line up with TRBD1. The CDR3 spans 17 residues. V trimming: 5 bases; J trimming: 4 bases; junction bases outside the gene matches: 13. Germline-derived CDR1 and CDR2 are SGHAT and FQNNGV. CDR3 coding DNA: TGTGCCAGCAGCCAGTCGGTGGGGACAGGGCTGCCAGATACGCAGTATTTT. Encoded protein: CASSQSVGTGLPDTQYF.

This clone was recorded a few times. The chain recombines TRBV19 with TRBJ1-5; D possibly corresponds to TRBD1 (6 bases). Germline-derived CDR1 and CDR2 are LNHDA and SQIVND (reference sequence). The CDR3 is 12 amino acids. V lost 7 bases to trimming and J lost 7 bases, with 11 bases between them. The CDR3 spells CASTTGTQPQHF. In DNA form, the CDR3 reads TGTGCCAGTACTACAGGGACCCAGCCCCAGCATTTT.

V is TRBV7-2 and J is TRBJ1-6; TRBD1 aligns across 7 bases. CDR1 is SGHTA and CDR2 is FQGNSA in the germline V gene. J lost 6 bases, V lost 4 bases, and 12 bases had no gene match. The CDR3 is 17 amino acids. As DNA, the CDR3 is TGTGCCAGCAGCTCCAGACTTACAGGGGCTGCTAATTCACCCCTCCACTTT. This sequence encodes CASSSRLTGAANSPLHF.

This sequence joins TRBV5-5 and TRBJ2-1, with 14 bases lining up with TRBD2. Germline V gene sequence: CDR1 SGHKS, CDR2 YYEKEE (reference sequence). The J segment lost 7 bases and the V segment lost 3 bases, leaving 9 bases of the junction unmatched. The CDR3 totals 17 residues. The CDR3 reads CASSSWGLAGAQNEQFF. The CDR3 DNA follows: TGTGCCAGCAGCTCCTGGGGACTAGCGGGAGCCCAGAATGAGCAGTTCTTC.

The chain employs TRBV7-2 and TRBJ2-4; no firm D call. CDR3 length: 15 residues. The germline gives CDR1 SGHTA, CDR2 FQGNSA. V gave up 4 bases and J gave up 1 base, with 11 bases separating them. The CDR3 DNA is TGTGCCAGCAGCTCTTTGCTTACGGCCAAAAACATTCAGTACTTC. Protein: CASSSLLTAKNIQYF.

The rearrangement links TRBV4-3 to TRBJ2-7; 8 nucleotides match TRBD1. Losses at the gene ends were 0 bases for V and 5 bases for J; bases not matched to a gene: 6. This CDR3 comprises 15 residues. Germline assignment: CDR1 LGHNA and CDR2 YSLEER. CDR3 in amino acids: CASSQDRDRSDEQYF. The CDR3 DNA is TGCGCCAGCAGCCAAGATCGGGACAGGTCTGACGAGCAGTACTTC.

The CDR3 DNA is TGTGCCAGCAGTGTACAGCGGGGGGATGAGCAGTTCTTC. Amino acids: CASSVQRGDEQFF. The V and J genes are TRBV2 and TRBJ2-1; the match to TRBD2 covers 9 bases. CDR3 size: 13 residues. CDR1 is SNHLY, CDR2 FYNNEI, per germline. J gave up 8 bases and V 4 bases, and 3 bases lay outside the gene matches.

The CDR3: CASSFGGNTGELFF. In DNA, the CDR3 is TGTGCCAGCAGCTTCGGGGGTAACACCGGGGAGCTGTTTTTT. The V call is TRBV5-4, the J call TRBJ2-2; D perhaps matches TRBD2 (6 bases). The CDR3 sequence is 14 residues long. Between the trimmed V and J ends, which lost 2 bases and 2 bases, there was a span of 7 bases. Per the germline V gene, CDR1 is SGHNT and CDR2 is YYREEE (reference sequence).

This chain links TRBV7-2 with TRBJ1-5; D remains ambiguous. This CDR3 spans 15 amino acids. V lost 1 base and J lost 2, with 9 bases in between. Germline assignment: CDR1 SGHTA and CDR2 FQGNSA. The DNA of the CDR3 is TGTGCCAGCAGCTTAGGGGTTAGAGGCAATCAGCCCCAGCATTTT. It specifies CASSLGVRGNQPQHF. The entire variable domain, with the rest obtained from reference TRBV7-2 and TRBJ1-5, is as follows: GAGVSQSPSNKVTEKGKDVELRCDPISGHTALYWYRQSLGQGLEFLIYFQGNSAPDKSGLPSDRFSAERTGGSVSTLTIQRTQQEDSAVYLCASSLGVRGNQPQHFGDGTRLSIL.

This clone was recorded only once. The CDR3 sequence is CASSFNTATNEKLFF. In nucleotides, the CDR3 is TGCGCCAGCAGCTTCAACACAGCAACTAATGAAAAACTGTTTTTT. The chain has TRBV5-1 and TRBJ1-4; the D is unclear. This CDR3 has 15 amino acids. Per germline, CDR1 SGHRS and CDR2 YFSETQ. The ends were cut back, 2 bases at V and 0 bases at J, with 8 bases in the middle.

This clone was seen only a few times. The V call is TRBV2, the J call TRBJ1-2; D gene unclear. Germline loops: CDR1 SNHLY, CDR2 FYNNEI. This CDR3 has 15 residues. Trimming stripped 7 bases from V and 0 bases from J, with 15 bases between. The CDR3 reads CASTMDLAANYGYTF. As DNA, the CDR3 is TGTGCCAGCACCATGGACCTTGCCGCTAACTATGGCTACACCTTC.

The J gene is TRBJ1-2, the V gene TRBV5-1; D remains unclear. With 4 bases removed from V and 2 bases from J, the gap between germline ends came to 9 bases. The CDR3 runs to 13 residues. The germline CDR1 and CDR2 sequences are SGHRS and YFSETQ. DNA of the CDR3: TGCGCCAGCAGCCCGACACAGAACTATGGCTACACCTTC. This encodes CASSPTQNYGYTF.

This chain's CDR3 is CASSYPGQFNEKLFF. The CDR3 coding sequence is TGTGCCAGCAGTTACCCCGGACAGTTTAATGAAAAACTGTTTTTT. The chain recombines TRBV6-5 with TRBJ1-4; maybe TRBD1 (6 bases). Between the trimmed V and J ends, which lost 2 bases and 4 bases, there was a span of 11 bases. In germline, CDR1 is MNHEY, CDR2 SVGAGI. The CDR3 runs to 15 residues.

The rearrangement links TRBV5-1 to TRBJ2-1, with 11 bases identical to TRBD2. Germline lookup yields CDR1 SGHRS and CDR2 YFSETQ. This CDR3 is built from 16 residues. The trim removed 0 bases at V and 8 bases at J, leaving 7 bases unmatched. In nucleotides, the CDR3 is TGCGCCAGCAGCTTGGCGTTTAGCGGGGGGGCTTATGAGCAGTTCTTC. It translates to CASSLAFSGGAYEQFF.